Listed below are T cell receptor beta chains from one sample, sequenced in a study of OX40 agonist ivuxolimab in advanced cancers. Using immunoSEQ multiplex PCR, the repertoire was profiled, and TCRdb retains in-frame clones only, with some absent. The sample has approximately 72,000 clones, less than 90% seen once. Sequencing used CD4+ or CD8+ T cells sorted from blood, obtained in a trial of the OX40 agonist ivuxolimab. These receptors all come from an adult with an advanced solid tumor such as melanoma, head and neck, liver or kidney cancer. CDR3s include the opening cysteine and the closing phenylalanine or tryptophan. Fields, in order: V gene, J gene, CDR3 protein.

TRBV5-1,TRBJ2-3,CASSTGQGVTDTQYF
TRBV19,TRBJ1-2,CASSTPRGFGYTF
TRBV6-6,TRBJ2-3,CASSEALSTDTQYF
TRBV6-5,TRBJ1-5,CASSIRGGWQPQHF
TRBV7-2,TRBJ1-3,CASSLERGVGNTIYF
TRBV21-1,TRBJ2-3,CANELSIDTQYF
TRBV5-5,TRBJ2-1,CASSFGTYEQFF
TRBV30,TRBJ1-2,CAWKGAGAEGYTF
TRBV7-9,TRBJ2-5,CASSLGSQGGETQYF
TRBV7-9,TRBJ2-3,CASSFGGQITDTQYF
TRBV19,TRBJ2-2,CASSIFGVITGELFF
TRBV5-1,TRBJ2-5,CASRTGSGGRETQYF